This T cell receptor beta chain was sequenced for a study of T cell clones after liver transplantation (dated by TCRdb to about 2019). At the level of the whole study: ITN030ST, the source of the samples, was a randomized trial that attempted immunosuppression withdrawal within 2 years of liver transplantation. Blood samples were collected pre-transplant, pre-randomization before withdrawal, and post-randomization after either full withdrawal or failed withdrawal. After a pre-transplant mixed lymphocyte reaction, TCRbeta sequencing was used to pinpoint donor-reactive T cell clones, which were subsequently tracked in post-transplant blood. Three of the eight recipients were HCV-positive; the others were transplanted for non-autoimmune, non-viral indications. Third party-reactive TCRbeta sequences were also identified from pre-transplant MLRs to serve as an antigen-independent comparator for donor-reactive sequences. Until randomization at 12-24 months post-transplant, subjects were given standard immunosuppression, with no induction therapy. Tolerance meant complete immunosuppression withdrawal for at least one year without liver enzymes rising beyond twice the upper limit of normal. The study cohort included 8 liver transplant recipients, of whom 3 were classified as tolerant and 5 as non-tolerant. Points the paper makes about the study in general: Since no allograft tissue specimens were available, donor-reactive T cells may have migrated into the graft instead of being deleted. Low numbers of available donor cells limited the measurable donor-reactive repertoire in two subjects. Circulating donor-reactive CD4 TCRbeta sequences fell significantly post-transplant in most of the 8 subjects, irrespective of tolerance or HCV status. The conclusions were preliminary, being limited by small, heterogeneous patient numbers and by non-standardized post-transplant time points. When repertoire turnover was accounted for, significantly reduced detection of donor-reactive sequences was found in 7 of 8 subjects for CD4 and in 8 of 8 subjects for CD8. The decline in donor-reactive sequences exceeded the decline in third party-reactive sequences, suggesting partial antigen-specific deletion that was unrelated to withdrawal success.

What this sample's time point label stands for: pre-transplant. Thawed unstimulated PBMCs were stained for CD3, CD4 and CD8 and FACS-sorted into CD3+CD4+ and CD3+CD8+ populations. All 8 studied subjects were randomized to withdrawal of immunosuppression. Genomic DNA was isolated with the Qiagen DNeasy Blood and Tissue Kit. High-throughput TCRbeta CDR3 sequencing of frozen genomic DNA was performed by immunoSEQ, including PCR amplification, mapping, bias correction and internal controls. On the study's bioinformatics: Only productive rearrangements were retained, and each unique TCRbeta sequence was defined by its CDR3 nucleotide sequence together with its V and J gene. A sequence counted as donor-reactive only if the sequence showed at least 5-fold expansion in CFSE-low cells compared with unstimulated pre-transplant cells and had a frequency of at least 0.01%. Minimum frequency thresholds were set for each subject on the basis of the unstimulated sample with the lowest template count, so that a detection power of at least 90% was ensured. Repertoire turnover was measured by Jensen-Shannon divergence between the top 1000 TCRbeta sequences post- and pre-transplant. Two-sided Fisher's exact tests were used to test for changes in how often donor-reactive sequences were detected. TCRdb retrieved this table from immuneACCESS and kept in-frame rearrangements only. Not all clones are present; in checked studies, unresolved V genes account for under half, and no reason is known for the remainder. The DNA was the basis for D and trimming; V, J and clone size are from that table. For this sample there are some 60,000 clones; about 70% appear just once. 15% of the sample is held by the ten biggest clonotypes.

Details on this clone: It has no known antigen specificity. The sample holds no much larger clone one base away, and base qualities are not on file.

Sequences MNHNY (CDR1) and SVGAGI (CDR2) are obtained from the germline V gene (reference sequence). V loses 6 bases, J loses 2 bases, and the germline ends lie 16 bases apart. Including the terminal cysteine and phenylalanine, the CDR3 comprises 15 residues. The CDR3 DNA has 45 bases and is translated from base 1. Recombination linked TRBV6-6 to TRBJ1-1; TRBD1 could be the D gene, as 5 bases match. The sequence was obtained from a human donor who received a liver transplant. Sequencing used CD4+ T cells from blood, obtained before liver transplant. The sequenced DNA: TGTGCCAGCAGAGATACAGGCCAGGGAAACACTGAAGCTTTCTTT. It is translated as CASRDTGQGNTEAFF.